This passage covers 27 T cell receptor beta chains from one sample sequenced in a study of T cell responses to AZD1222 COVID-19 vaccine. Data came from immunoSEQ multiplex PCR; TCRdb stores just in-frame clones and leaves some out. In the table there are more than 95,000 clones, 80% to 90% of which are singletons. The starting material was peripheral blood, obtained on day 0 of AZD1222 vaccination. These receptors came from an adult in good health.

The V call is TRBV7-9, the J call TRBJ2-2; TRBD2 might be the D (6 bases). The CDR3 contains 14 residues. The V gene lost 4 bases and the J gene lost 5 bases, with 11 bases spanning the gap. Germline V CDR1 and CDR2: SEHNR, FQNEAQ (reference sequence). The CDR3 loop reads CASSSIAETGELFF. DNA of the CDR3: TGTGCCAGCAGCTCAATAGCGGAAACCGGGGAGCTGTTTTTT.

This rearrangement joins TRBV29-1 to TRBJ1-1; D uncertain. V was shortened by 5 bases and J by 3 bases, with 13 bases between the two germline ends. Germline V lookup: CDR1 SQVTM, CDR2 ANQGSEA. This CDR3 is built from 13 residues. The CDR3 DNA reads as TGCAGCGTTCTCTTTGGTCGACACACTGAAGCTTTCTTT. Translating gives CSVLFGRHTEAFF.

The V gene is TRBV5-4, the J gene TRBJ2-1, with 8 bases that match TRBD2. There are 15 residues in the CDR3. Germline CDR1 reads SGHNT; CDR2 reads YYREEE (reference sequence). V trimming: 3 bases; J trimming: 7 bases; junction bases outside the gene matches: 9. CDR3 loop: CASSSPGGAGNEQFF. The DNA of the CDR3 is TGTGCCAGCAGCTCACCCGGGGGGGCCGGGAATGAGCAGTTCTTC.

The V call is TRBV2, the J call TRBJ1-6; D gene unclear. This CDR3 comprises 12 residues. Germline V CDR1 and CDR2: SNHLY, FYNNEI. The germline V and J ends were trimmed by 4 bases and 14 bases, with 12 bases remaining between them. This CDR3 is CASSVREYSLHF. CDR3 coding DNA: TGTGCCAGCAGTGTTCGGGAGTATTCCCTCCACTTT. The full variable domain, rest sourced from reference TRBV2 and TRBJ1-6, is EPEVTQTPSHQVTQMGQEVILRCVPISNHLYFYWYRQILGQKVEFLVSFYNNEISEKSEIFDDQFSVERPDGSNFTLKIRSTKLEDSAMYFCASSVREYSLHFGNGTRLTVT.

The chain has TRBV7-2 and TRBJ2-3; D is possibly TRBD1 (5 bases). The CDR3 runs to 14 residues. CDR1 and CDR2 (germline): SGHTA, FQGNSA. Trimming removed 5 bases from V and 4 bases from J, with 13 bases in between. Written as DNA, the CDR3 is TGTGCCAGCAGCCCCCGACAGACATCAGATACGCAGTATTTT. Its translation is CASSPRQTSDTQYF.

The CDR3 bases are TGTGCCAGCACCCAGACCGGGTGGGTCGCAGAGACCCAGTACTTC. Translation: CASTQTGWVAETQYF. The rearrangement joins TRBV11-2 to TRBJ2-5; D is undetermined. The CDR3 length is 15 residues. Germline CDR1 is SGHAT and CDR2 is FQNNGV. V was shortened by 7 bases and J by 4 bases, with 19 bases between the two germline ends.

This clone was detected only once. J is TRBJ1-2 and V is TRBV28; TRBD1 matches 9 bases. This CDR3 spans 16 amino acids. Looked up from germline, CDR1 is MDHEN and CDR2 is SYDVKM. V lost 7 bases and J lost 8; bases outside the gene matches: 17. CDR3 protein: CASIRPGTGFVEGYTF. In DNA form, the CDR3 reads TGTGCCAGCATCCGTCCCGGGACAGGGTTTGTGGAAGGCTACACCTTC.

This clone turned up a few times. The CDR3 loop reads CSVARETQYF. The CDR3 coding sequence is TGCAGCGTTGCTCGGGAGACCCAGTACTTC. The chain uses TRBV29-1 and TRBJ2-5; D is unresolved. The V end lost 4 bases, the J end lost 5 bases, and 5 bases lay between the germline ends. Per the germline V gene, CDR1 is SQVTM and CDR2 is ANQGSEA. The length of the CDR3 is 10 residues.

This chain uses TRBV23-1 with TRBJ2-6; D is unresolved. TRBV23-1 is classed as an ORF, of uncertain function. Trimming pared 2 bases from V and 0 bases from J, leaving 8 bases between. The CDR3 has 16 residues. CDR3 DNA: TGCGCCAGCAGTCAACCCGGTCTCTCTGGGGCCAACGTCCTGACTTTC. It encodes CASSQPGLSGANVLTF.

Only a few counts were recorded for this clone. Here the CDR3 reads CASSLTGQIRYEQYF. The CDR3 DNA follows: TGCGCCAGCAGCTTGACAGGACAGATTCGCTACGAGCAGTACTTC. V and J are TRBV5-1 and TRBJ2-7; perhaps TRBD1 as D (6 bases). Deletions cut 1 base from V and 3 bases from J, with 14 bases between. CDR1 SGHRS and CDR2 YFSETQ come from the germline V gene. This CDR3 contains 15 residues. The full variable domain, its missing parts supplied by reference TRBV5-1 and TRBJ2-7, is KAGVTQTPRYLIKTRGQQVTLSCSPISGHRSVSWYQQTPGQGLQFLFEYFSETQRNKGNFPGRFSGRQFSNSRSEMNVSTLELGDSALYLCASSLTGQIRYEQYFGPGTRLTVT.

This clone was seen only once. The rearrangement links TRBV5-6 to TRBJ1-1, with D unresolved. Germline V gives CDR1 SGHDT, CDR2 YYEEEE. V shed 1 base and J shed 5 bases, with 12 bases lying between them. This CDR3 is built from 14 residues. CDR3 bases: TGTGCCAGCAGCTTGTTGAGCTATAGGACTGAAGCTTTCTTT. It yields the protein CASSLLSYRTEAFF.

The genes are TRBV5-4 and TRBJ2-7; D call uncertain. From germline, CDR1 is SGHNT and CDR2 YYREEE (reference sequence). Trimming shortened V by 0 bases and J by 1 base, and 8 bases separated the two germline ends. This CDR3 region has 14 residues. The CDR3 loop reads CASSLDTKSYEQYF. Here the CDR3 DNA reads TGTGCCAGCAGCTTGGATACAAAGTCCTACGAGCAGTACTTC.

The CDR3 loop is CASSPDPPLAGDTQYF. The CDR3 DNA reads as TGTGCCAGCAGTCCCGACCCCCCCCTAGCGGGAGATACGCAGTATTTT. V and J are TRBV7-2 and TRBJ2-3; 8 positions agree with TRBD2. The germline V gene has CDR1 SGHTA and CDR2 FQGNSA. Trimming took 6 bases from V and 5 from J; bases not matched to a gene: 13. This CDR3 is built from 16 residues.

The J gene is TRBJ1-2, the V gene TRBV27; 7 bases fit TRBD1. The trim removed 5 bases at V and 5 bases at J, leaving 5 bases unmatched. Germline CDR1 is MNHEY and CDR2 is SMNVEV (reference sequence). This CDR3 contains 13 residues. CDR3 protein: CASSLWGQYGYTF. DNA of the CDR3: TGTGCCAGCAGTCTATGGGGACAGTATGGCTACACCTTC.

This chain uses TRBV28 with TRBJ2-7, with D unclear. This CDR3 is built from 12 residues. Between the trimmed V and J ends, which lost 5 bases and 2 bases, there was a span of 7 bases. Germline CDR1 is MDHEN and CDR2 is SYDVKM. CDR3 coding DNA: TGTGCCAGCAGTCGAGAGGCCTACGAGCAGTACTTC. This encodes CASSREAYEQYF.

The CDR3 loop reads CASSFARTEAFF. The DNA for the CDR3 is TGTGCCAGCAGTTTTGCCAGAACTGAAGCTTTCTTT. The chain carries TRBV28 and TRBJ1-1; no reliable D call. CDR3 size: 12 residues. Looked up from germline, CDR1 is MDHEN and CDR2 is SYDVKM. Trimming left V 3 bases short and J 5 bases short, with 7 bases between.

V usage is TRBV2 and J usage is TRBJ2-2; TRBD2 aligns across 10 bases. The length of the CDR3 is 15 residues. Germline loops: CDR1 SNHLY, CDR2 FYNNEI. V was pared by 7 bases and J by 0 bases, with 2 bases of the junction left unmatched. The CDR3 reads CASNLAGANTGELFF. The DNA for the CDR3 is TGTGCCAGCAATCTAGCGGGAGCGAACACCGGGGAGCTGTTTTTT.

CDR3 protein: CASSQDRGGETQYF. The CDR3 region has the DNA TGCGCCAGCAGCCAAGACAGGGGGGGAGAGACCCAGTACTTC. V gene TRBV4-1 combines with J gene TRBJ2-5; D is perhaps TRBD1 or TRBD2 (7 bases each). From germline, CDR1 is MGHRA and CDR2 YSYEKL. Trimming pared 0 bases from V and 4 bases from J, leaving 9 bases between. CDR3 length: 14 amino acids.

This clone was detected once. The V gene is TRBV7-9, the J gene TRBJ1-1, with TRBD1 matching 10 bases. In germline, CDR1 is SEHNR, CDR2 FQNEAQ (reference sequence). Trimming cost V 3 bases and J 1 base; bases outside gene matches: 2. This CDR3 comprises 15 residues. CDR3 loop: CASSLDRGRNTEAFF. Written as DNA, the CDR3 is TGTGCCAGCAGCTTGGACAGGGGGAGGAACACTGAAGCTTTCTTT.

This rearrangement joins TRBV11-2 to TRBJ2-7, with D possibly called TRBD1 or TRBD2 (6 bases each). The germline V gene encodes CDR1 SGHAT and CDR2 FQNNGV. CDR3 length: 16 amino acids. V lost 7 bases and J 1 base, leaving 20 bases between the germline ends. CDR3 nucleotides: TGTGCCAGCACCCCGGGGGCAGCCCAGCAGTCCTACGAGCAGTACTTC. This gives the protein CASTPGAAQQSYEQYF.

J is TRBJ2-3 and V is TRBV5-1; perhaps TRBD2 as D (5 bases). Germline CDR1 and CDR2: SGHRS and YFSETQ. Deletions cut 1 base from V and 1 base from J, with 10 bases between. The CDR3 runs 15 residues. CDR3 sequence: CASSLSGAGTDTQYF. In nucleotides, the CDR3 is TGCGCCAGCAGCTTGTCAGGAGCGGGCACAGATACGCAGTATTTT. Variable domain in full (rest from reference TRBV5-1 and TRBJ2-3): KAGVTQTPRYLIKTRGQQVTLSCSPISGHRSVSWYQQTPGQGLQFLFEYFSETQRNKGNFPGRFSGRQFSNSRSEMNVSTLELGDSALYLCASSLSGAGTDTQYFGPGTRLTVL.

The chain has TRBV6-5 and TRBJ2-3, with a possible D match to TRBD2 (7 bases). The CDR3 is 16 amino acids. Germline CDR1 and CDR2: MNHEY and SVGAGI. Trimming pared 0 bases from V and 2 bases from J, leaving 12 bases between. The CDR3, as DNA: TGTGCCAGCAGTTACTCGGGGGCGGGGGACACAGATACGCAGTATTTT. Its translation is CASSYSGAGDTDTQYF.

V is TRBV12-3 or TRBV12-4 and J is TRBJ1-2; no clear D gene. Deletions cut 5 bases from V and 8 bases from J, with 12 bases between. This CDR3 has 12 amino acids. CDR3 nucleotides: TGTGCCAGCAGTCTGTCCGTCAACGGCTACACCTTC. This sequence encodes CASSLSVNGYTF.

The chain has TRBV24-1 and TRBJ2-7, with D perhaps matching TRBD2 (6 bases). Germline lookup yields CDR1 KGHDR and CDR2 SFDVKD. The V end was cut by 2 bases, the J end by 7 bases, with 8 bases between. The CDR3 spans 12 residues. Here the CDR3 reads CATSDSLAEQYF. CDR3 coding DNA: TGTGCCACCAGTGATTCTCTAGCGGAGCAGTACTTC.

The CDR3 nucleotides read TGCGCCAGCAGCGAGTTGACAGGGACTTCCCCCAACTATGGCTACACCTTC. Protein sequence: CASSELTGTSPNYGYTF. The genes are TRBV4-1 and TRBJ1-2, with TRBD1 matching over 7 bases. Trimming took 5 bases from V and 2 from J; bases not matched to a gene: 14. The CDR3 is 17 amino acids. Germline-derived CDR1 and CDR2 are MGHRA and YSYEKL.

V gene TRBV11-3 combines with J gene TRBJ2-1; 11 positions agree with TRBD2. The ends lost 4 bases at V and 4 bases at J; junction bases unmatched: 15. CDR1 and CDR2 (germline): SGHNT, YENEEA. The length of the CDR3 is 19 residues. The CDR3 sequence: CASSSRGLAGGPTYNEQFF. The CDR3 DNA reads TGTGCCAGCAGCTCCCGGGGGCTAGCGGGAGGCCCAACTTACAATGAGCAGTTCTTC.

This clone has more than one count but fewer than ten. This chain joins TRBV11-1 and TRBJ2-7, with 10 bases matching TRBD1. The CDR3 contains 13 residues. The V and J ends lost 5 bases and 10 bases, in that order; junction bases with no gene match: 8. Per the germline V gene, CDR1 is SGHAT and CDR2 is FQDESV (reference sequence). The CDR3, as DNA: TGTGCCAGCAGCCCGGGGACAGGGGTACACCAGTACTTC. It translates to CASSPGTGVHQYF.